This T cell receptor beta chain is drawn from a study of naive and memory T cell subsets. Germline CDR1 SEHNR, CDR2 FQNEAQ (reference sequence). The ends lost 8 bases at V and 7 bases at J; junction bases unmatched: 7. The CDR3 contains 12 residues. An equimolar mix of two oligonucleotides served as the beta constant-region primer for TRBC1 and TRBC2. Four rounds of PCR amplified the ligated cDNA using nested alpha and beta constant-region primers plus SP2. TCRdb processed the UMI-ligation and nested PCR reads anew with MiXCR; each CDR3 protein has one entry. Found here are over 80,000 distinct CDR3 sequences, around 11% of them singletons; the top ten hold 0.12% to 0.15%. Study-wide results and caveats: A few larger clonotypes appeared in naive repertoires, especially CD8, possibly memory cells re-expressing CD45RA.

A remark on this clonotype: What it recognizes is unknown.

Overnight CMV lysate stimulation of fresh PBMCs defined donor CMV status by CD4+ IFNgamma. Four subsets defined by CD45RA and CD27 were sorted after CD3, CD4, CD8 and live/dead staining. The sequenced sample consisted of naive CD4+ T cells from blood. This chain connects TRBV7-9 to TRBJ2-5; 7 bases align to TRBD1. This TCR was sampled from a human donor in good health. CDR3 sequence reads: CASGTPGGTQYF. DNA of the CDR3: TGTGCCAGCGGGACCCCAGGGGGGACCCAGTACTTC.